The next 20 T cell receptor beta chains were all read from a single sample in a study of control samples from healthy donors and cancer patients. Some clones are missing from TCRdb's copy, which holds only in-frame ones; the method was immunoSEQ multiplex PCR. The sample yields fewer than 200,000 clones, around 94% seen once. What was sequenced was PBMCs. The receptor set was obtained from a man aged 55 to 70 with colorectal cancer.

J is TRBJ2-5 and V is TRBV18, with D unresolved. Between the trimmed V and J ends, which lost 3 bases and 1 base, there was a span of 6 bases. Germline V gene sequence: CDR1 KGHSH, CDR2 LQKENI. The CDR3 has 13 amino acids. CDR3 DNA: TGTGCCAGCTCACCGGGCTTCCAAGAGACCCAGTACTTC. Encoded protein: CASSPGFQETQYF.

This clone was counted a single time. The chain links TRBV5-1 to TRBJ1-1; D gene uncertain. This CDR3 comprises 14 residues. Per the germline V gene, CDR1 is SGHRS and CDR2 is YFSETQ. The ends were cut back, 3 bases at V and 1 base at J, with 10 bases in the middle. This CDR3 reads CASSWTPENTEAFF. Written as DNA, the CDR3 is TGCGCCAGCAGCTGGACCCCGGAGAACACTGAAGCTTTCTTT.

The chain joins TRBV2 to TRBJ2-2; no firm D call. The CDR3 runs 15 residues. CDR1 is SNHLY and CDR2 is FYNNEI in the germline V gene. Trimming took 4 bases from V and 1 from J, leaving 10 bases between them. The CDR3 spells CASSAASENTGELFF. CDR3 sequence (DNA): TGTGCCAGCAGTGCCGCCAGCGAGAACACCGGGGAGCTGTTTTTT. The entire variable domain, with the rest obtained from reference TRBV2 and TRBJ2-2, is as follows: EPEVTQTPSHQVTQMGQEVILRCVPISNHLYFYWYRQILGQKVEFLVSFYNNEISEKSEIFDDQFSVERPDGSNFTLKIRSTKLEDSAMYFCASSAASENTGELFFGEGSRLTVL.

This clone is a singleton in its sample. CDR3 bases: TGTGCCAGCAGCCGCCGGGACGGTGAGCAGTACTTC. This sequence encodes CASSRRDGEQYF. The chain couples TRBV2 to TRBJ2-7; either TRBD1 or TRBD2 may fit D (5 bases each). The V gene's germline CDR1 is SNHLY and CDR2 FYNNEI. The V end was cut by 6 bases, the J end by 7 bases, with 13 bases between. The CDR3 totals 12 residues.

This chain connects TRBV19 to TRBJ1-2, with 9 positions matching TRBD1. CDR1 is LNHDA and CDR2 is SQIVND in the germline V gene (reference sequence). The CDR3 covers 15 residues. V was pared by 1 base and J by 6 bases, with 6 bases of the junction left unmatched. CDR3 region: CASSIGLDRGNGYTF. The DNA of the CDR3 is TGTGCCAGTAGTATAGGTCTGGACAGGGGAAATGGCTACACCTTC.

The chain carries TRBV12-3 or TRBV12-4 and TRBJ1-2; D may be TRBD1 (6 bases). This CDR3 has 13 residues. V lost 2 bases to trimming and J lost 5 bases, with 9 bases between them. CDR3 coding DNA: TGTGCCAGCAGTTTACAGGGGTGGTATGGCTACACCTTC. This codes for CASSLQGWYGYTF.

This chain links TRBV4-3 with TRBJ1-2; D unresolved. V lost 1 base and J 5 bases, leaving 8 bases between the germline ends. Germline values: CDR1 LGHNA, CDR2 YSLEER. The CDR3 contains 13 residues. The CDR3 DNA reads as TGCGCCAGCAGCCAAGTTGTGGGGTATGGCTACACCTTC. It specifies CASSQVVGYGYTF.

The chain recombines TRBV19 with TRBJ1-1, with D perhaps TRBD1 (6 bases). Germline V gives CDR1 LNHDA, CDR2 SQIVND (reference sequence). Trimming pared 5 bases from V and 5 bases from J, leaving 15 bases between. The CDR3 sequence is 14 residues long. CDR3 sequence: CASSGGGRGTEAFF. The CDR3 DNA reads TGTGCCAGTAGTGGCGGGGGGCGAGGGACTGAAGCTTTCTTT.

This clone came up once. The chain links TRBV4-1 to TRBJ1-1, with 9 bases matching TRBD1. The ends lost 2 bases at V and 1 base at J; junction bases unmatched: 5. Germline V gene lookup returns CDR1 MGHRA and CDR2 YSYEKL. The CDR3 extends over 16 amino acids. The CDR3 nucleotides are TGCGCCAGCAGCCAAATTGCACAGGGGGCGAACACTGAAGCTTTCTTT. The encoded protein is CASSQIAQGANTEAFF.

The rearrangement links TRBV3-1 (or the pseudogene TRBV3-2) to TRBJ2-7, with TRBD1 as a possible D gene (6 bases). CDR1 and CDR2 (germline): LGHDT, YNNKEL (reference sequence). Trimming cost V 4 bases and J 3 bases, with 13 bases left between them. The CDR3 has 14 amino acids. The CDR3 here is CASSPRDTNYEQYF. DNA for the CDR3: TGTGCCAGCAGCCCCCGGGACACCAACTACGAGCAGTACTTC.

J is TRBJ1-4 and V is TRBV6-5; weak D call: TRBD1 (5 bases). Germline lookup yields CDR1 MNHEY and CDR2 SVGAGI. The CDR3 is made up of 12 amino acids. V lost 6 bases, J lost 7 bases, and 9 bases lay in between. CDR3 bases: TGTGCCAGCAGCGGGACGGTTGAAAAACTGTTTTTT. Encoded protein: CASSGTVEKLFF.

The V and J genes are TRBV10-1 and TRBJ2-7; no reliable D call. The CDR3 covers 15 residues. Germline CDR1 and CDR2: WNHNN and SYGVQD (reference sequence). Trimming removed 4 bases from V and 7 bases from J, with 20 bases in between. The CDR3: CASSAQAQASVEQYF. CDR3 DNA sequence: TGCGCCAGCAGTGCCCAGGCGCAAGCATCGGTGGAGCAGTACTTC.

This chain's CDR3 is CASSRGAPAGNTIYF. CDR3 DNA sequence: TGTGCCAGCAGCCGGGGGGCCCCGGCTGGAAACACCATATATTTT. The chain joins TRBV5-4 to TRBJ1-3; D possibly corresponds to TRBD1 (6 bases). The CDR3 extends over 15 amino acids. Germline V gives CDR1 SGHNT, CDR2 YYREEE (reference sequence). Trimming took off 4 bases at V and 2 bases at J, with 13 bases between the two ends.

The chain combines TRBV5-4 with TRBJ1-1; D is undetermined. Trimming left V 0 bases short and J 3 bases short, with 15 bases between. The CDR3 spans 16 residues. Germline lookup yields CDR1 SGHNT and CDR2 YYREEE (reference sequence). CDR3 amino acids: CASSLGSEVSDTEAFF. CDR3 sequence (DNA): TGTGCCAGCAGCTTGGGGTCCGAAGTATCGGACACTGAAGCTTTCTTT. Complete variable domain (other parts from reference TRBV5-4 and TRBJ1-1): ETGVTQSPTHLIKTRGQQVTLRCSSQSGHNTVSWYQQALGQGPQFIFQYYREEENGRGNFPPRFSGLQFPNYSSELNVNALELDDSALYLCASSLGSEVSDTEAFFGQGTRLTVV.

The V gene is TRBV19, the J gene TRBJ1-2; 8 nucleotides line up with TRBD1. The germline gives CDR1 LNHDA, CDR2 SQIVND (reference sequence). The CDR3 spans 13 residues. J was trimmed by 3 bases and V by 8 bases; bases with no gene match: 5. This CDR3 is CASASDRDYGYTF. As DNA, the CDR3 is TGTGCCAGTGCCTCGGACAGGGACTATGGCTACACCTTC.

The chain recombines TRBV5-4 with TRBJ1-2, with a possible D match to TRBD1 (5 bases). The CDR3 is 13 residues long. CDR1 is SGHNT and CDR2 is YYREEE in the germline V gene (reference sequence). V lost 2 bases and J 6 bases, leaving 11 bases between the germline ends. DNA of the CDR3: TGTGCCAGCAGCTTCGGGACCGAAAATGGCTACACCTTC. This sequence encodes CASSFGTENGYTF. The variable domain in full, completed from reference TRBV5-4 and TRBJ1-2, reads ETGVTQSPTHLIKTRGQQVTLRCSSQSGHNTVSWYQQALGQGPQFIFQYYREEENGRGNFPPRFSGLQFPNYSSELNVNALELDDSALYLCASSFGTENGYTFGSGTRLTVV.

The chain links TRBV6-5 to TRBJ1-6, with D possibly matching TRBD1 (5 bases). This CDR3 is 15 amino acids long. Germline loops: CDR1 MNHEY, CDR2 SVGAGI. Trimming cost V 4 bases and J 9 bases, with 16 bases left between them. For the CDR3, the DNA is TGTGCCAGCAGTTCGGGACGAAGCGGCTTTTCACCCCTCCACTTT. Amino acid sequence: CASSSGRSGFSPLHF.

V usage is TRBV4-1 and J usage is TRBJ2-1, with D possibly TRBD2 on 6 matching bases. Germline assignment: CDR1 MGHRA and CDR2 YSYEKL. Trimming shortened V by 3 bases and J by 2 bases, and 14 bases separated the two germline ends. The CDR3 runs to 16 residues. The DNA of the CDR3 is TGCGCCAGCAGCCAGAGCCGGGACTCGGCCTACAATGAGCAGTTCTTC. Translated, it gives CASSQSRDSAYNEQFF.

This rearrangement joins TRBV27 to TRBJ2-2; D not resolved. This CDR3 region has 15 residues. V lost 4 bases to trimming and J lost 3 bases, with 12 bases between them. The germline V gene has CDR1 MNHEY and CDR2 SMNVEV (reference sequence). The CDR3 reads CASSSWTEYTGELFF. CDR3 sequence (DNA): TGTGCCAGCAGTTCCTGGACGGAGTACACCGGGGAGCTGTTTTTT.

This clone is a singleton in its sample. The chain employs TRBV7-9 and TRBJ1-6; possibly TRBD1 for D (5 bases). The V end was cut by 5 bases, the J end by 7 bases, with 12 bases between. The V gene's germline CDR1 is SEHNR and CDR2 FQNEAQ (reference sequence). This CDR3 is 14 amino acids long. This CDR3 reads CASSQQAGNSPLHF. CDR3 DNA: TGTGCCAGCAGCCAACAGGCGGGGAATTCACCCCTCCACTTT.